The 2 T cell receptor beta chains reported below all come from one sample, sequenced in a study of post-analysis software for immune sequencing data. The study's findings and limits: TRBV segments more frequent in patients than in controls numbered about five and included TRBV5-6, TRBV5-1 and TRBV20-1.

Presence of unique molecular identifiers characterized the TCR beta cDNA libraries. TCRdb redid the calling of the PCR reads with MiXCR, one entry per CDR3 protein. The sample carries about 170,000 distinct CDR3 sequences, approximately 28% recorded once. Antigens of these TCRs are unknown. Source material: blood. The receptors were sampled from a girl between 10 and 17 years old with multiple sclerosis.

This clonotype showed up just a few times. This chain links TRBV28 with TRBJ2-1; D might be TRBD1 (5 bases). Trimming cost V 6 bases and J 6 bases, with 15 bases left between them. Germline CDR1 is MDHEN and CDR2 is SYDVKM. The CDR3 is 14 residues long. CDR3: CASSRRTLFNEQFF. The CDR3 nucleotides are TGTGCCAGCAGCCGAAGGACACTATTCAATGAGCAGTTCTTC.

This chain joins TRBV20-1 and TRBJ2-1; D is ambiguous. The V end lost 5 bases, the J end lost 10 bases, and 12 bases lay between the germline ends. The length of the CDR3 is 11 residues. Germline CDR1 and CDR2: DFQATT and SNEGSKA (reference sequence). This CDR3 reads CSAPSLGEQFF. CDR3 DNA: TGCAGTGCTCCCAGTTTGGGGGAGCAGTTCTTC.